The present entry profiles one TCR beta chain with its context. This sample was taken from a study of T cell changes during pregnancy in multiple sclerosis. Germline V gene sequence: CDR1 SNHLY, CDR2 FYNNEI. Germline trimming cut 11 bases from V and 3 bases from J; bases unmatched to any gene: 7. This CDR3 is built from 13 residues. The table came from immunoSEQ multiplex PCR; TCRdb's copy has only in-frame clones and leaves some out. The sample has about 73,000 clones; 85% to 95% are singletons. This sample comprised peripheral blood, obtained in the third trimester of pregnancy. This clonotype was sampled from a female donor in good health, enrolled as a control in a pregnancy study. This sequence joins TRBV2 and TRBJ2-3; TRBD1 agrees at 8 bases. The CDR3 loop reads CASSGGATDTQYF. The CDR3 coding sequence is TGTGCCTCCTCAGGGGGCGCAACAGATACGCAGTATTTT.